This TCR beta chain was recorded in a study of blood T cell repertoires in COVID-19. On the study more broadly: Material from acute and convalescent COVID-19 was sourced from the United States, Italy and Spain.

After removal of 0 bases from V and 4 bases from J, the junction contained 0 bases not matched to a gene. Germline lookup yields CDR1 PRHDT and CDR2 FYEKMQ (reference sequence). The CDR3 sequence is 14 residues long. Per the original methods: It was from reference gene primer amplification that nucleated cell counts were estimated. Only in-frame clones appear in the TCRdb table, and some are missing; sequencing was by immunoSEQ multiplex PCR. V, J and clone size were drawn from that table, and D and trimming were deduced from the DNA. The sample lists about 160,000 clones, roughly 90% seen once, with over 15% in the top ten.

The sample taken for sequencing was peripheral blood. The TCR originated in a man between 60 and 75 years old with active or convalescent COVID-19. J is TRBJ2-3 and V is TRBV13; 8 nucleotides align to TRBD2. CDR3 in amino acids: CASSLGGGADTQYF. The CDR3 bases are TGTGCCAGCAGCTTAGGCGGGGGGGCAGATACGCAGTATTTT.